Included here is one T cell receptor (beta chain) sequence, with context. This sample is part of a study of OX40 agonist ivuxolimab in advanced cancers. Sequenced by immunoSEQ multiplex PCR; TCRdb stores in-frame clones only, minus some. The sample gives about 55,000 clones, 84% of which show up once; 1.2% is in the top ten. The CDR3 loop spans 13 amino acids. Trimming removed 6 bases at V and 2 bases at J, with 11 bases between. Germline values: CDR1 MDHEN, CDR2 SYDVKM. The specimen was CD4+ or CD8+ T cells sorted from blood, collected in a trial of the OX40 agonist ivuxolimab. V gene TRBV28 combines with J gene TRBJ2-7; tentatively, D is TRBD1 (5 bases). This sequence was found in an adult with an advanced solid tumor such as melanoma, head and neck, liver or kidney cancer. The CDR3 spells CASSPDRTYEQYF. The CDR3 nucleotides read TGTGCCAGCAGCCCAGACAGAACCTACGAGCAGTACTTC.